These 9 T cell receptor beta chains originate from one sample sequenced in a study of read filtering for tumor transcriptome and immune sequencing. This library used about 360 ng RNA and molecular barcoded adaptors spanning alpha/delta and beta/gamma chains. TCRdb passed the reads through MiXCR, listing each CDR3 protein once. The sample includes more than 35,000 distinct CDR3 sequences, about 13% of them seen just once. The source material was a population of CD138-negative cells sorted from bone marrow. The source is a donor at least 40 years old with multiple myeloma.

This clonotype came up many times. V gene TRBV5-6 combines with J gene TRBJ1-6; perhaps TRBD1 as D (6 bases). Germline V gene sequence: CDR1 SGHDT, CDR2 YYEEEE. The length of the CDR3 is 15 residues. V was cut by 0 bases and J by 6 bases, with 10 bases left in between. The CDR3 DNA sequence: TGTGCCAGCAGCTTGGGACAGGCGACTAATTCACCCCTCCACTTT. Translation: CASSLGQATNSPLHF.

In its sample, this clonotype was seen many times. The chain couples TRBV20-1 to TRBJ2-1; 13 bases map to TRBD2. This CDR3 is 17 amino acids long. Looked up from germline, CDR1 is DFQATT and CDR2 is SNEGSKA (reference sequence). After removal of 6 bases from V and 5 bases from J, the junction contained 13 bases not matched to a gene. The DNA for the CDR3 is TGCAGTGCCATGTTAATCCTCACTAGCGGGAGGGACAATGAGCAGTTCTTC. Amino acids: CSAMLILTSGRDNEQFF.

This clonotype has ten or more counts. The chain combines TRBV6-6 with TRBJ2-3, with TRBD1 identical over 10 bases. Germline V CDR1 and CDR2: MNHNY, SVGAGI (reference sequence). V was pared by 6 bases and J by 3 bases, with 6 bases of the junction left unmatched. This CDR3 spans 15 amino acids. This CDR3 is CASSNRDRGTDTQYF. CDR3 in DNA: TGTGCCAGCAGCAACCGGGACAGGGGTACAGATACGCAGTATTTT.

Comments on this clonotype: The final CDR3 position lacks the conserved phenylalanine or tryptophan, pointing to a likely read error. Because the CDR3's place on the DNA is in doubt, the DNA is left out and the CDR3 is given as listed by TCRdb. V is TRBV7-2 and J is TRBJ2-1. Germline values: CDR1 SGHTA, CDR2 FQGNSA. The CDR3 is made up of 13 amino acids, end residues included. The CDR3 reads CASSRKWDNEQIC.

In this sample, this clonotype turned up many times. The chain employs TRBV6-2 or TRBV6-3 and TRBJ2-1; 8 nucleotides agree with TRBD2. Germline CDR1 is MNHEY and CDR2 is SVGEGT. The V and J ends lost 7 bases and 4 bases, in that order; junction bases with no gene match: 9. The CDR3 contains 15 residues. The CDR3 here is CASNDGGTRYNEQFF. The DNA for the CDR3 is TGTGCCAGCAATGACGGAGGGACTAGATACAATGAGCAGTTCTTC.

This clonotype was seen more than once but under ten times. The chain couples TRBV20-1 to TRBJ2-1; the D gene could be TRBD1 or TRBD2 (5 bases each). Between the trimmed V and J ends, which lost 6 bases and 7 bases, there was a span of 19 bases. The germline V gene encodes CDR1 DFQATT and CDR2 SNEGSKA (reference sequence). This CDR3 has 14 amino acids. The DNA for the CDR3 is TGCAGTGCATCGGGGCAGGGTGAGAGGAATGAGCAGTTCTTC. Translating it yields CSASGQGERNEQFF.

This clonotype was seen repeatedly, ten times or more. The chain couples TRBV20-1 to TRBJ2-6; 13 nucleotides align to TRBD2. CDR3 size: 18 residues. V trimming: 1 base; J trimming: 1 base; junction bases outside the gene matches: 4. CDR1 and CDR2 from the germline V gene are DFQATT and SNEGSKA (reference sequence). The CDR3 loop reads CSARAQLAGGSGANVLTF. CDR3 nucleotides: TGCAGTGCTAGAGCCCAACTAGCGGGAGGGTCTGGGGCCAACGTCCTGACTTTC.

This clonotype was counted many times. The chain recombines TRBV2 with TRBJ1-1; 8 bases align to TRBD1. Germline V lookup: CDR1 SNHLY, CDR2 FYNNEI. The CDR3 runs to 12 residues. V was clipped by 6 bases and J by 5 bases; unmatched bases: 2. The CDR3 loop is CASRGDRTEAFF. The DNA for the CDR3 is TGTGCCAGCAGGGGGGACAGGACTGAAGCTTTCTTT.

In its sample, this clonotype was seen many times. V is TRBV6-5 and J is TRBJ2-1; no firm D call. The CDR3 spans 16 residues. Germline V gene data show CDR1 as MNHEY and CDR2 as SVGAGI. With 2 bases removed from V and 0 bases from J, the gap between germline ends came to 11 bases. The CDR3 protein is CASSYQAASSYNEQFF. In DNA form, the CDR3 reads TGTGCCAGCAGTTACCAAGCCGCGAGCTCCTACAATGAGCAGTTCTTC.